The 30 T cell receptor beta chains presented below share a single source sample, sequenced in a study of shared clonotypes between healthy human individuals. Some clones are missing from TCRdb's copy, which holds only in-frame ones; the method was immunoSEQ multiplex PCR. The data show about 1.1 million clones, 70% to 85% seen once. Sequencing was carried out using memory CD4+ T cells from PBMCs. The subset: CD45RA-negative fraction. The receptor source for this set is a man between 18 and 29 years old in good health. Some clones in this sample may be carry-over from other donors' samples.

This clone was counted only a few times. This sample also contains other DNA sequences that code for the same CDR3. V and J are TRBV2 and TRBJ1-3, with 7 positions matching TRBD1. This CDR3 is 13 amino acids long. The trim removed 6 bases at V and 1 base at J, leaving 0 bases unmatched. Germline V lookup: CDR1 SNHLY, CDR2 FYNNEI. This CDR3 is CASRQGSGNTIYF. As DNA, the CDR3 is TGTGCCAGCAGACAGGGGTCTGGAAACACCATATATTTT.

The chain couples TRBV28 to TRBJ1-2; possibly TRBD1 for D (5 bases). Trimming left V 3 bases short and J 6 bases short, with 26 bases between. Germline V gives CDR1 MDHEN, CDR2 SYDVKM. The CDR3 runs to 18 residues. The CDR3, as DNA: TGTGCCAGCAGTTTTGCCTACAACGGGGGATGGGGCAAGCATGGCTACACCTTC. Its protein product is CASSFAYNGGWGKHGYTF.

This clone was counted once. The chain recombines TRBV6-1 with TRBJ1-4; no firm D call. Trimming took off 4 bases at V and 6 bases at J, with 12 bases between the two ends. CDR3 length equals 14 residues. Germline V gene lookup returns CDR1 MNHNS and CDR2 SASEGT. The DNA for the CDR3 is TGTGCCAGCAGTGTCGATCGGGCCGATGAAAAACTGTTTTTT. Translation gives CASSVDRADEKLFF.

This clone was counted a single time. The chain couples TRBV7-9 to TRBJ1-4; 7 bases are a match to TRBD1. Trimming at V came to 5 bases and at J to 8 bases, leaving 11 bases not matched to a gene. This CDR3 has 15 amino acids. The germline V gene encodes CDR1 SEHNR and CDR2 FQNEAQ (reference sequence). The CDR3 protein is CASSTLGQGGEKLFF. For the CDR3, the DNA is TGTGCCAGCAGCACCTTGGGGCAGGGGGGAGAAAAACTGTTTTTT.

The chain is built from TRBV28 and TRBJ1-5; D gene uncertain. This CDR3 is built from 16 residues. Trimming removed 2 bases at V and 6 bases at J, with 17 bases between. Germline-derived CDR1 and CDR2 are MDHEN and SYDVKM. This CDR3 is CASSLGLAGGFQPQHF. The CDR3 DNA sequence: TGTGCCAGCAGTTTAGGCCTAGCAGGTGGGTTTCAGCCCCAGCATTTT.

A few counts support this clone. The rearrangement links TRBV2 to TRBJ2-1; 11 bases line up with TRBD2. This CDR3 contains 16 residues. Germline V gives CDR1 SNHLY, CDR2 FYNNEI. After removal of 5 bases from V and 1 base from J, the junction contained 4 bases not matched to a gene. This CDR3 reads CASSTSGRSSYNEQFF. CDR3 coding DNA: TGTGCCAGCAGTACTAGCGGGAGAAGTTCCTACAATGAGCAGTTCTTC.

Many counts were recorded for this clone. Distinct nucleotide sequences in the sample also encode this CDR3. The rearrangement joins TRBV6-5 to TRBJ1-1; D remains unclear. Trimming took 3 bases from V and 1 from J, leaving 9 bases between them. This CDR3 comprises 14 residues. CDR1 is MNHEY and CDR2 is SVGAGI in the germline V gene. The DNA for the CDR3 is TGTGCCAGCAGTTATTACCGGGGGAACACTGAAGCTTTCTTT. Its translation: CASSYYRGNTEAFF.

The chain employs TRBV10-3 and TRBJ1-1; tentative D call: TRBD1 (5 bases). This CDR3 is built from 12 residues. V dropped 8 bases and J dropped 7 bases, with 14 bases sitting between them. The germline CDR1 and CDR2 sequences are ENHRY and SYGVKD. CDR3 nucleotides: TGTGCCATCGGGGGGACCGACGGTGAAGCTTTCTTT. Protein: CAIGGTDGEAFF.

This clone was seen repeatedly, ten times or more. V usage is TRBV6-5 and J usage is TRBJ2-7; D possibly matches TRBD1 or TRBD2 (5 bases each). The length of the CDR3 is 14 residues. CDR1 and CDR2 from the germline V gene are MNHEY and SVGAGI. V lost 6 bases, J lost 5 bases, and 17 bases lay in between. CDR3 sequence: CASSRGQGTNEQYF. The CDR3 region has the DNA TGTGCCAGCAGCCGGGGCCAAGGTACAAACGAGCAGTACTTC.

There are a few counts of this clone. Written as DNA, the CDR3 is TGTGCCAGCAGTTTTGGTGGGAGTGGGACAGGCTATGGCTACACCTTC. Its translation: CASSFGGSGTGYGYTF. V and J are TRBV28 and TRBJ1-2; 8 positions agree with TRBD1. CDR3 length: 16 residues. V trimming: 3 bases; J trimming: 4 bases; junction bases outside the gene matches: 10. Germline V gene data show CDR1 as MDHEN and CDR2 as SYDVKM.

This clone has just a few counts. The genes are TRBV2 and TRBJ2-3; D not resolved. Germline assignment: CDR1 SNHLY and CDR2 FYNNEI. The CDR3 has 14 amino acids. Trimming took 6 bases from V and 2 from J, leaving 12 bases between them. The CDR3 protein is CASRKGGLTDTQYF. The CDR3 DNA reads TGTGCCAGCAGAAAGGGCGGCCTCACAGATACGCAGTATTTT.

With respect to this clone: The sample carries other DNA sequences with the same CDR3. The V call is TRBV29-1, the J call TRBJ2-3, with D unresolved. The CDR3 totals 12 residues. V was trimmed by 3 bases and J by 1 base, leaving 5 bases between them. Germline V gene data show CDR1 as SQVTM and CDR2 as ANQGSEA. The CDR3 bases are TGCAGCGTTGACCCTGGCACAGATACGCAGTATTTT. Protein: CSVDPGTDTQYF.

The gene calls are TRBV20-1 and TRBJ1-2; D not resolved. The CDR3 contains 11 residues. Germline loops: CDR1 DFQATT, CDR2 SNEGSKA (reference sequence). Trimming cost V 5 bases and J 4 bases, with 8 bases left between them. The CDR3: CSALALYGYTF. As DNA, the CDR3 is TGCAGTGCTCTGGCCCTCTATGGCTACACCTTC.

This chain links TRBV4-1 with TRBJ1-2, with a tentative D call TRBD1 (6 bases). Per the germline V gene, CDR1 is MGHRA and CDR2 is YSYEKL. The V end lost 6 bases, the J end lost 3 bases, and 14 bases lay between the germline ends. The CDR3 extends over 14 amino acids. The CDR3 nucleotides read TGCGCCAGCAGTCGGGGGGCAATCGACTATGGCTACACCTTC. This sequence encodes CASSRGAIDYGYTF.

V usage is TRBV28 and J usage is TRBJ1-4; D uncertain. Trimming removed 6 bases from V and 13 bases from J, with 18 bases in between. Germline assignment: CDR1 MDHEN and CDR2 SYDVKM. The CDR3 length is 13 residues. The chain's CDR3 is CASRVTSGRGLFF. The CDR3 DNA follows: TGTGCCAGCAGGGTGACATCCGGGCGGGGACTGTTTTTT.

The rearrangement joins TRBV27 to TRBJ2-7; D uncertain. Germline values: CDR1 MNHEY, CDR2 SMNVEV (reference sequence). This CDR3 comprises 15 residues. The V gene lost 5 bases and the J gene lost 1 base, with 15 bases spanning the gap. The CDR3 sequence is CASSPLSLGSYEQYF. The CDR3 DNA sequence: TGTGCCAGCAGTCCCCTGTCCTTGGGGTCCTACGAGCAGTACTTC.

The rearrangement links TRBV6-5 to TRBJ1-4; 8 nucleotides line up with TRBD1. CDR1 is MNHEY, CDR2 SVGAGI, per germline. The CDR3 length is 15 residues. Trimming removed 6 bases from V and 2 bases from J; junction bases left unmatched: 5. For the CDR3, the DNA is TGTGCCAGCAGAATCCAGGGGGCGACTAATGAAAAACTGTTTTTT. It translates to CASRIQGATNEKLFF.

The chain has TRBV7-3 and TRBJ2-3, with 11 bases matching TRBD1. The CDR3 consists of 16 residues. Germline V gene sequence: CDR1 SGHTA, CDR2 FQGTGA. V was pared by 0 bases and J by 3 bases, with 2 bases of the junction left unmatched. The CDR3 DNA follows: TGTGCCAGCAGCTTAACAGGGACAGGGGGAACAGATACGCAGTATTTT. This sequence encodes CASSLTGTGGTDTQYF. Drawing the rest from reference TRBV7-3 and TRBJ2-3, the complete variable domain is GAGVSQTPSNKVTEKGKYVELRCDPISGHTALYWYRQSLGQGPEFLIYFQGTGAADDSGLPNDRFFAVRPEGSVSTLKIQRTERGDSAVYLCASSLTGTGGTDTQYFGPGTRLTVL.

The chain links TRBV5-1 to TRBJ2-3; D is undetermined. There are 15 residues in the CDR3. The ends were cut back, 2 bases at V and 3 bases at J, with 13 bases in the middle. From germline, CDR1 is SGHRS and CDR2 YFSETQ. This chain's CDR3 is CASSFLDGRTDTQYF. In DNA form, the CDR3 reads TGCGCCAGCAGCTTCTTGGACGGCAGAACAGATACGCAGTATTTT. The variable domain in full, with the rest retrieved from reference TRBV5-1 and TRBJ2-3, is KAGVTQTPRYLIKTRGQQVTLSCSPISGHRSVSWYQQTPGQGLQFLFEYFSETQRNKGNFPGRFSGRQFSNSRSEMNVSTLELGDSALYLCASSFLDGRTDTQYFGPGTRLTVL.

This clone was recorded many times. CDR3 sequence: CASSEGLAPETQYF. CDR3 coding DNA: TGTGCCAGCAGCGAGGGGCTAGCGCCGGAGACCCAGTACTTC. The V gene is TRBV6-1, the J gene TRBJ2-5; a possible D gene is TRBD2 (6 bases). Trimming left V 6 bases short and J 5 bases short, with 16 bases between. CDR3 length equals 14 residues. The germline V gene encodes CDR1 MNHNS and CDR2 SASEGT.

V and J are TRBV5-6 and TRBJ1-2, with a tentative D call TRBD1 (6 bases). Germline V gene lookup returns CDR1 SGHDT and CDR2 YYEEEE. Trimming pared 4 bases from V and 6 bases from J, leaving 19 bases between. The CDR3 is 15 amino acids. For the CDR3, the DNA is TGTGCCAGCAGCGGCACAGGGAATAAGGCCCATGGCTACACCTTC. It codes for CASSGTGNKAHGYTF.

The genes are TRBV28 and TRBJ1-1; D may be TRBD1 (5 bases). V was shortened by 7 bases and J by 2 bases, with 11 bases between the two germline ends. From germline, CDR1 is MDHEN and CDR2 SYDVKM. The CDR3 is made up of 13 amino acids. CDR3 sequence reads: CASTQGSNTEAFF. CDR3 DNA sequence: TGTGCCAGCACGCAGGGAAGCAACACTGAAGCTTTCTTT.

The rearrangement uses TRBV6-1 and TRBJ2-7, with 8 bases fitting TRBD1. This CDR3 is built from 14 residues. Germline V gene data show CDR1 as MNHNS and CDR2 as SASEGT. Trimming at V came to 5 bases and at J to 1 base, leaving 4 bases not matched to a gene. The CDR3 DNA reads as TGTGCCAGCAGTCCCCAGGGGGCGTCCTACGAGCAGTACTTC. Its translation: CASSPQGASYEQYF.

As concerns this clone: The sample holds other DNA sequences that translate to the same CDR3. The chain recombines TRBV7-2 with TRBJ2-7; D unresolved. This CDR3 is built from 14 residues. Germline values: CDR1 SGHTA, CDR2 FQGNSA. V lost 3 bases to trimming and J lost 1 base, with 10 bases between them. CDR3 DNA: TGTGCCAGCAGCTTGACGGCGTCGTCCTACGAGCAGTACTTC. Its translation: CASSLTASSYEQYF.

The chain has TRBV2 and TRBJ1-1, with D possibly TRBD1 on 5 matching bases. This CDR3 spans 13 amino acids. From germline, CDR1 is SNHLY and CDR2 FYNNEI. Trimming cost V 7 bases and J 3 bases, with 12 bases left between them. In DNA, the CDR3 is TGTGCCAGCAACGGGGCCTGGGACACTGAAGCTTTCTTT. Protein sequence: CASNGAWDTEAFF. The whole variable domain, remainder taken from reference TRBV2 and TRBJ1-1, is EPEVTQTPSHQVTQMGQEVILRCVPISNHLYFYWYRQILGQKVEFLVSFYNNEISEKSEIFDDQFSVERPDGSNFTLKIRSTKLEDSAMYFCASNGAWDTEAFFGQGTRLTVV.

The chain employs TRBV25-1 and TRBJ2-1, with 11 positions matching TRBD2. The CDR3 is 14 residues long. J lost 4 bases, V lost 8 bases, and 4 bases had no gene match. From germline, CDR1 is MGHDK and CDR2 SYGVNS. In nucleotides, the CDR3 is TGTGCCAGCTCGCTAGCGGGAGGATACAATGAGCAGTTCTTC. This translates into CASSLAGGYNEQFF.

This rearrangement joins TRBV11-2 to TRBJ1-2, with a tentative D call TRBD1 (5 bases). V was shortened by 3 bases and J by 0 bases, with 8 bases between the two germline ends. CDR3 length equals 14 residues. Germline V gene sequence: CDR1 SGHAT, CDR2 FQNNGV. CDR3 protein: CASSLTAPNYGYTF. The CDR3 DNA is TGTGCCAGCAGCTTGACAGCCCCTAACTATGGCTACACCTTC.

The genes are TRBV5-4 and TRBJ2-5; D might be TRBD2 (6 bases). The V gene lost 4 bases and the J gene lost 5 bases, with 15 bases spanning the gap. Germline V gene data show CDR1 as SGHNT and CDR2 as YYREEE (reference sequence). The CDR3 totals 14 residues. Written as DNA, the CDR3 is TGTGCCAGCAGCCCTGGGAGGCTCGTGGAGACCCAGTACTTC. It translates to CASSPGRLVETQYF.

This clone was observed a handful of times. Other nucleotide sequences in the sample specify the same CDR3. V and J are TRBV18 and TRBJ2-1, with D possibly matching TRBD2 (6 bases). Per the germline V gene, CDR1 is KGHSH and CDR2 is LQKENI. The CDR3 spans 17 residues. The germline V and J ends were trimmed by 3 bases and 0 bases, with 15 bases remaining between them. CDR3 nucleotide sequence: TGTGCCAGCTCACCGCGGTCGGGGGTCAGCTCCTACAATGAGCAGTTCTTC. This translates into CASSPRSGVSSYNEQFF.

About this clone itself: The junction departs from germline at one end; a sequencing error may be responsible. The gene calls are TRBV6-1 and TRBJ1-4; 8 bases agree with TRBD1. The CDR3 runs 16 residues. Germline CDR1 and CDR2: MNHNS and SASEGT. The CDR3 region has the DNA TGTGCCAGCAGAGAAGGTCCCGGGACAGGAGGAGAAAAACTGTTTTTT. Translation: CASREGPGTGGEKLFF.